Below are 29 T cell receptor beta chains sequenced from a single sample in a study of cytomegalovirus exposure and HLA in healthy donors (dated 2017 in TCRdb). Library method: the immunoSEQ multiplex PCR assay. A mixture of 60 forward primers for TCR Vbeta segments and 13 reverse primers for TCR Jbeta segments was used in the multiplex PCR. This is the immuneACCESS table as TCRdb keeps it, with only in-frame sequences that have V and J called. A part of the clones is gone; compared with another copy, unresolved V genes explain less than half, and the rest is unexplained. The sample has 70,000 to 95,000 clones on record, 60% to 85% of them singletons. The ten largest clones take up roughly 5% of the sample. Sequencing input: PBMCs. Receptors originate from a young man in good health and CMV-seropositive.

This clone has just a few counts. The rearrangement joins TRBV7-9 to TRBJ2-3, with D uncertain. Germline-derived CDR1 and CDR2 are SEHNR and FQNEAQ (reference sequence). This CDR3 spans 12 amino acids. Trimming removed 6 bases at V and 6 bases at J, with 10 bases between. The CDR3 DNA sequence: TGTGCCAGCAGTTTAAGCATCGATACGCAGTATTTT. It is translated as CASSLSIDTQYF.

This chain uses TRBV19 with TRBJ1-4; TRBD1 matches at 7 bases. Trimming removed 10 bases from V and 6 bases from J; junction bases left unmatched: 17. This CDR3 contains 16 residues. Germline V gene lookup returns CDR1 LNHDA and CDR2 SQIVND (reference sequence). In DNA, the CDR3 is TGTGCCACCGCACAACACTGGGACAGTAAGGATGAAAAACTGTTTTTT. It encodes CATAQHWDSKDEKLFF.

This chain links TRBV5-1 with TRBJ1-1; 7 bases align to TRBD1. The V segment lost 4 bases and the J segment 3 bases; nucleotides outside the gene matches: 6. This CDR3 contains 14 residues. The germline gives CDR1 SGHRS, CDR2 YFSETQ. The CDR3 region is CASSLAQGHTEAFF. The DNA for the CDR3 is TGCGCCAGCAGCCTCGCACAGGGGCACACTGAAGCTTTCTTT.

The gene calls are TRBV10-3 and TRBJ2-4; 8 positions match TRBD2. J gave up 5 bases and V 5 bases, and 14 bases lay outside the gene matches. The germline gives CDR1 ENHRY, CDR2 SYGVKD. CDR3 size: 17 residues. The CDR3 DNA follows: TGTGCCATCAGTAACCCTTTTGGGGGACTAGTCCAAAACATTCAGTACTTC. It yields the protein CAISNPFGGLVQNIQYF.

A few counts support this clone. This chain uses TRBV5-4 with TRBJ2-5, with 7 positions matching TRBD2. The CDR3 covers 18 residues. Germline V gene data show CDR1 as SGHNT and CDR2 as YYREEE (reference sequence). V dropped 0 bases and J dropped 4; count of bases not matched to a gene: 15. The CDR3 is CASSLGGRVGFRGETQYF. In nucleotides, the CDR3 is TGTGCCAGCAGCTTGGGGGGGAGGGTAGGTTTTAGGGGAGAGACCCAGTACTTC.

The chain links TRBV7-2 to TRBJ1-2; 10 positions match TRBD1. The CDR3 consists of 17 residues. Germline V lookup: CDR1 SGHTA, CDR2 FQGNSA. The junction had 10 bases not matched to a gene; V was cut back by 6 bases and J by 0 bases. The CDR3 here is CASSPSGTGDTNYGYTF. CDR3 bases: TGTGCCAGCAGTCCAAGCGGGACAGGGGATACTAACTATGGCTACACCTTC.

The chain combines TRBV19 with TRBJ2-1; 12 positions match TRBD2. The CDR3 length is 15 residues. The germline V gene encodes CDR1 LNHDA and CDR2 SQIVND (reference sequence). Trimming took 5 bases from V and 7 from J; bases not matched to a gene: 6. DNA for the CDR3: TGTGCCAGTAGTTGGACTAGCGGGACCTTAAATGAGCAGTTCTTC. Encoded protein: CASSWTSGTLNEQFF.

This chain joins TRBV9 and TRBJ1-3; D gene uncertain. CDR1 SGDLS and CDR2 YYNGEE come from the germline V gene. There are 15 residues in the CDR3. V was cut by 0 bases and J by 1 base, with 8 bases left in between. CDR3 nucleotide sequence: TGTGCCAGCAGCGTAGGACACCATTCTGGAAACACCATATATTTT. This codes for CASSVGHHSGNTIYF.

The chain employs TRBV9 and TRBJ2-1; the D gene is possibly TRBD1 (6 bases). This CDR3 has 13 residues. CDR1 is SGDLS and CDR2 is YYNGEE in the germline V gene. The germline V and J ends were trimmed by 3 bases and 7 bases, with 11 bases remaining between them. The CDR3 DNA follows: TGTGCCAGCAGCGGAACAGGGCGGAATGAGCAGTTCTTC. It yields the protein CASSGTGRNEQFF.

The chain recombines TRBV30 with TRBJ1-2; unclear D gene. V gave up 0 bases and J gave up 4 bases, with 18 bases separating them. The CDR3 covers 16 residues. Germline V gives CDR1 GTSNPN, CDR2 SVGIG (reference sequence). CDR3 region: CAWSVGRRWLSYGYTF. CDR3 nucleotide sequence: TGTGCCTGGAGTGTAGGGAGGCGCTGGTTATCCTATGGCTACACCTTC.

V usage is TRBV6-5 and J usage is TRBJ2-7; maybe TRBD2 (8 bases). The CDR3 consists of 15 residues. V lost 6 bases and J lost 5, with 20 bases in between. From germline, CDR1 is MNHEY and CDR2 SVGAGI. CDR3 in DNA: TGTGCCAGCAGCCGGGGGGGCAGGGGGTATGACGAGCAGTACTTC. Translating gives CASSRGGRGYDEQYF.

This rearrangement joins TRBV10-3 to TRBJ2-7; the D is unclear. CDR1 is ENHRY, CDR2 SYGVKD, per germline. The V and J ends lost 4 bases and 3 bases respectively, with 13 bases between them. This CDR3 region has 14 residues. CDR3 DNA sequence: TGTGCCATCAGTGGAGACAAGCTTATCTACGAGCAGTACTTC. Amino acid sequence: CAISGDKLIYEQYF.

This clone has only one observation. The chain combines TRBV18 with TRBJ1-3; TRBD1 aligns across 8 bases. V trimming: 2 bases; J trimming: 2 bases; junction bases outside the gene matches: 8. This CDR3 has 17 residues. CDR1 is KGHSH, CDR2 LQKENI, per germline. The CDR3 bases are TGTGCCAGCTCACCAAGACCGACAGGGGTTCCTGGAAACACCATATATTTT. It yields the protein CASSPRPTGVPGNTIYF. Supplemented by reference TRBV18 and TRBJ1-3, the full variable domain reads NAGVMQNPRHLVRRRGQEARLRCSPMKGHSHVYWYRQLPEEGLKFMVYLQKENIIDESGMPKERFSAEFPKEGPSILRIQQVVRGDSAAYFCASSPRPTGVPGNTIYFGEGSWLTVV.

This clone was found a few times. This chain uses TRBV9 with TRBJ2-3; 8 bases line up with TRBD2. The CDR3 extends over 15 amino acids. Trimming removed 0 bases from V and 6 bases from J; junction bases left unmatched: 6. Per the germline V gene, CDR1 is SGDLS and CDR2 is YYNGEE. The CDR3 bases are TGTGCCAGCAGCGTAGACGGAGCGGGGGAGGATACGCAGTATTTT. This sequence encodes CASSVDGAGEDTQYF. The full variable domain, completed using reference TRBV9 and TRBJ2-3, is DSGVTQTPKHLITATGQRVTLRCSPRSGDLSVYWYQQSLDQGLQFLIQYYNGEERAKGNILERFSAQQFPDLHSELNLSSLELGDSALYFCASSVDGAGEDTQYFGPGTRLTVL.

Only a few counts were recorded for this clone. The rearrangement links TRBV19 to TRBJ2-7, with TRBD2 matching over 7 bases. This CDR3 has 12 amino acids. The junction had 9 bases not matched to a gene; V was cut back by 11 bases and J by 5 bases. From germline, CDR1 is LNHDA and CDR2 SQIVND (reference sequence). The DNA of the CDR3 is TGTGCCTCCGGGGCGGGAGCGAACGAGCAGTACTTC. This encodes CASGAGANEQYF.

This rearrangement joins TRBV19 to TRBJ2-5, with a tentative D call TRBD1 (6 bases). The CDR3 totals 15 residues. The V gene's germline CDR1 is LNHDA and CDR2 SQIVND (reference sequence). Trimming cost V 3 bases and J 5 bases, with 16 bases left between them. Here the CDR3 DNA reads TGTGCCAGTAGTATGGCGCAGGGGTTGCGGGAGACCCAGTACTTC. Amino acids: CASSMAQGLRETQYF.

This chain joins TRBV11-2 and TRBJ2-1; D is undetermined. The CDR3 totals 12 residues. Deletions cut 1 base from V and 9 bases from J, with 7 bases between. Per the germline V gene, CDR1 is SGHAT and CDR2 is FQNNGV. The CDR3 nucleotides read TGTGCCAGCAGCTTAGGGCCAGGTGAGCAGTTCTTC. As protein: CASSLGPGEQFF.

This clone showed up just a few times. This chain links TRBV7-2 with TRBJ1-1; 7 bases map to TRBD1. Trimming took 7 bases from V and 4 from J; bases not matched to a gene: 3. Germline V gene data show CDR1 as SGHTA and CDR2 as FQGNSA. The CDR3 totals 12 residues. The CDR3 nucleotides are TGTGCCAGCACCAGGGGGGCCACTGAAGCTTTCTTT. It yields the protein CASTRGATEAFF.

About this clone: One end of the junction is discordant with germline, which a read error may explain. The chain employs TRBV7-9 and TRBJ2-7; 9 positions match TRBD1. In germline, CDR1 is SEHNR, CDR2 FQNEAQ (reference sequence). CDR3 length: 13 amino acids. The CDR3 DNA reads TGTTCCAGCAGCTCAACAACAGGGGGCGGGCAGTACTTC. It encodes CSSSSTTGGGQYF.

The rearrangement links TRBV18 to TRBJ1-6; D not certain. There are 15 residues in the CDR3. Trimming removed 5 bases from V and 5 bases from J, with 13 bases in between. CDR1 and CDR2 from the germline V gene are KGHSH and LQKENI. CDR3 amino acids: CASSLGRVDNSPLHF. The CDR3 bases are TGTGCCAGCTCATTGGGGAGGGTCGATAATTCACCCCTCCACTTT.

The V and J genes are TRBV28 and TRBJ1-1, with unresolved D. Germline CDR1 and CDR2: MDHEN and SYDVKM. The CDR3 is made up of 13 amino acids. Trimming left V 4 bases short and J 2 bases short, with 8 bases between. CDR3 DNA sequence: TGTGCCAGCAGTTCAACACCCAACACTGAAGCTTTCTTT. It specifies CASSSTPNTEAFF. Full variable domain (remainder filled in from reference TRBV28 and TRBJ1-1): DVKVTQSSRYLVKRTGEKVFLECVQDMDHENMFWYRQDPGLGLRLIYFSYDVKMKEKGDIPEGYSVSREKKERFSLILESASTNQTSMYLCASSSTPNTEAFFGQGTRLTVV.

The genes are TRBV2 and TRBJ1-1, with a tentative D call TRBD1 (6 bases). The V and J ends lost 2 bases and 9 bases respectively, with 13 bases between them. This CDR3 is built from 13 residues. Germline loops: CDR1 SNHLY, CDR2 FYNNEI. In DNA, the CDR3 is TGTGCCAGCAGTGAATCCGACAGGACCAAAGCTTTCTTT. It translates to CASSESDRTKAFF.

The gene calls are TRBV29-1 and TRBJ1-1, with TRBD1 matching over 8 bases. The V gene's germline CDR1 is SQVTM and CDR2 ANQGSEA. CDR3 length: 11 amino acids. J gave up 6 bases and V 6 bases, and 3 bases lay outside the gene matches. This CDR3 reads CSVNRGSEAFF. CDR3 sequence (DNA): TGCAGCGTCAACAGGGGGTCTGAAGCTTTCTTT.

The gene calls are TRBV28 and TRBJ2-7; 10 bases map to TRBD2. This CDR3 comprises 14 residues. Germline V lookup: CDR1 MDHEN, CDR2 SYDVKM. The ends lost 6 bases at V and 0 bases at J; junction bases unmatched: 2. The CDR3 reads CASRRTSGSYEQYF. The CDR3 nucleotides are TGTGCCAGCAGGCGGACTAGCGGCTCCTACGAGCAGTACTTC.

The rearrangement links TRBV5-8 to TRBJ1-1; D is ambiguous. Deletions cut 0 bases from V and 1 base from J, with 4 bases between. The CDR3 runs 13 residues. CDR1 and CDR2 (germline): SGHTS, YDEGEE. The CDR3 DNA follows: TGTGCCAGCAGCTTGGCTAGGAACACTGAAGCTTTCTTT. Its translation is CASSLARNTEAFF.

V gene TRBV27 combines with J gene TRBJ2-1; possibly TRBD2 for D (5 bases). This CDR3 has 14 residues. Trimming removed 6 bases at V and 4 bases at J, with 13 bases between. Per germline, CDR1 MNHEY and CDR2 SMNVEV (reference sequence). Here the CDR3 reads CASRRAGPYNEQFF. The CDR3 coding sequence is TGTGCCAGCAGGCGGGCAGGCCCTTACAATGAGCAGTTCTTC.

In its sample, this clone was seen once. The sample contains more than one DNA sequence encoding this CDR3. The genes are TRBV11-2 and TRBJ2-5, with 11 bases lining up with TRBD2. Trimming cost V 1 base and J 2 bases; bases outside gene matches: 3. The CDR3 runs 16 residues. Per the germline V gene, CDR1 is SGHAT and CDR2 is FQNNGV. Here the CDR3 DNA reads TGTGCCAGCAGCTTAGGACTAGCGGGGTCGCAAGAGACCCAGTACTTC. This translates into CASSLGLAGSQETQYF.

CDR3 protein: CASSATGNEQFF. CDR3 sequence (DNA): TGTGCCAGCAGCGCTACAGGGAATGAGCAGTTCTTC. V usage is TRBV7-3 and J usage is TRBJ2-1; the D gene is possibly TRBD1 (6 bases). The CDR3 runs 12 residues. Trimming removed 5 bases from V and 7 bases from J, with 9 bases in between. Germline loops: CDR1 SGHTA, CDR2 FQGTGA.

This clone was detected once. The V call is TRBV28, the J call TRBJ2-5; 12 bases are a match to TRBD2. Germline CDR1 MDHEN, CDR2 SYDVKM. This CDR3 has 15 amino acids. With V trimmed by 6 bases and J by 4 bases, 6 bases remained unmatched. CDR3 residues: CASSLAGGPVETQYF. The CDR3 bases are TGTGCCAGCAGCCTAGCGGGAGGGCCGGTAGAGACCCAGTACTTC.